This entry lists 9 T cell receptor beta chains sequenced from one sample in a study of cytomegalovirus exposure and HLA in healthy donors. In the PCR, 60 Vbeta and 13 Jbeta primers were used. The protocol was immunoSEQ multiplex PCR, while the TCRdb copy is restricted to in-frame clones and leaves out a portion. The sample contains around 110,000 clones, 71% of which appear only once. Sequenced input: PBMCs. Receptors originate from a female donor in good health and CMV-seronegative.

The chain employs TRBV2 and TRBJ1-1, with unresolved D. Germline CDR1 and CDR2: SNHLY and FYNNEI. This CDR3 is built from 15 residues. V lost 10 bases, J lost 0 bases, and 18 bases lay in between. The CDR3 DNA reads as TGTGCCATCCACGGTAGGAGAACCCTGAACACTGAAGCTTTCTTT. Residues: CAIHGRRTLNTEAFF.

This chain connects TRBV6-1 to TRBJ2-1; D might be TRBD2 (5 bases). The V and J ends lost 2 bases and 0 bases respectively, with 8 bases between them. This CDR3 is built from 15 residues. The germline V gene encodes CDR1 MNHNS and CDR2 SASEGT. The CDR3 loop reads CASSETAGSYNEQFF. CDR3 coding DNA: TGTGCCAGCAGTGAAACGGCGGGCTCCTACAATGAGCAGTTCTTC.

This clone was detected only a few times. This chain connects TRBV20-1 to TRBJ1-2; 9 bases are a match to TRBD1. The V segment lost 5 bases and the J segment 10 bases; nucleotides outside the gene matches: 5. The CDR3 contains 11 residues. Germline CDR1 is DFQATT and CDR2 is SNEGSKA (reference sequence). The CDR3 DNA sequence: TGCAGTGCTGAGGGACAGGGCACCTACACCTTC. Encoded protein: CSAEGQGTYTF.

V and J are TRBV5-6 and TRBJ1-3; D gene unclear. The CDR3 loop spans 13 amino acids. Deletions cut 0 bases from V and 6 bases from J, with 7 bases between. Germline V gene sequence: CDR1 SGHDT, CDR2 YYEEEE. CDR3 amino acids: CASSLGGVNTIYF. CDR3 sequence (DNA): TGTGCCAGCAGCTTGGGGGGAGTAAACACCATATATTTT.

The chain is built from TRBV6-6 and TRBJ1-3; TRBD1 might be the D (6 bases). Germline V gene sequence: CDR1 MNHNY, CDR2 SVGAGI (reference sequence). V shed 7 bases and J shed 2 bases, with 9 bases lying between them. There are 13 residues in the CDR3. For the CDR3, the DNA is TGTGCCAGCACCAGGACAGCTGGAAACACCATATATTTT. This encodes CASTRTAGNTIYF.

J is TRBJ2-7 and V is TRBV28; 12 nucleotides line up with TRBD2. Germline-derived CDR1 and CDR2 are MDHEN and SYDVKM. The junction had 10 bases not matched to a gene; V was cut back by 7 bases and J by 3 bases. This CDR3 region has 16 residues. The CDR3 region has the DNA TGTGCCAGCACCCCAGAAGGACTAGCGGGGTTCTACGAGCAGTACTTC. Translation: CASTPEGLAGFYEQYF. The full variable domain, completed using reference TRBV28 and TRBJ2-7, is DVKVTQSSRYLVKRTGEKVFLECVQDMDHENMFWYRQDPGLGLRLIYFSYDVKMKEKGDIPEGYSVSREKKERFSLILESASTNQTSMYLCASTPEGLAGFYEQYFGPGTRLTVT.

The genes are TRBV6-5 and TRBJ1-2; D ambiguous. The V gene lost 6 bases and the J gene lost 4 bases, with 15 bases spanning the gap. This CDR3 is 14 amino acids long. Germline V gives CDR1 MNHEY, CDR2 SVGAGI. The CDR3 DNA reads as TGTGCCAGCAGGGCCCGAGGAGGCACCTATGGCTACACCTTC. Protein: CASRARGGTYGYTF.

This chain links TRBV27 with TRBJ1-6; perhaps TRBD1 as D (6 bases). Deletions cut 5 bases from V and 6 bases from J, with 11 bases between. Per germline, CDR1 MNHEY and CDR2 SMNVEV (reference sequence). This CDR3 has 14 amino acids. The CDR3 sequence: CASSVRTANSPLHF. CDR3 DNA: TGTGCCAGCAGTGTCAGGACAGCTAATTCACCCCTCCACTTT.

The chain recombines TRBV5-8 with TRBJ2-5; D perhaps matches TRBD2 (6 bases). The germline V gene has CDR1 SGHTS and CDR2 YDEGEE. V was shortened by 4 bases and J by 5 bases, with 18 bases between the two germline ends. This CDR3 is 15 amino acids long. For the CDR3, the DNA is TGTGCCAGCAGCCCTTCTAGCGCCCGACGGGAGACCCAGTACTTC. It specifies CASSPSSARRETQYF.